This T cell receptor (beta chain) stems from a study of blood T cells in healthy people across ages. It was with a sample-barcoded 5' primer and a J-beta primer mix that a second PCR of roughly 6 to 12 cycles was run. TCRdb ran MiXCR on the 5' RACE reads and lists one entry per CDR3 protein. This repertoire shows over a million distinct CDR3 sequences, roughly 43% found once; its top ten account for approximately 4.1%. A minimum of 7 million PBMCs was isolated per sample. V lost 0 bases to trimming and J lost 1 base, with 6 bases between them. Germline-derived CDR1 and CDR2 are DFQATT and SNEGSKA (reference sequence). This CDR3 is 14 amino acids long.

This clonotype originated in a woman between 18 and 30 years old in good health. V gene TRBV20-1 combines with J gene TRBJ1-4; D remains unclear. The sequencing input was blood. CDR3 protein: CSAREKETNEKLFF. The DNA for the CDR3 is TGCAGTGCTAGAGAAAAGGAAACTAATGAAAAACTGTTTTTT.